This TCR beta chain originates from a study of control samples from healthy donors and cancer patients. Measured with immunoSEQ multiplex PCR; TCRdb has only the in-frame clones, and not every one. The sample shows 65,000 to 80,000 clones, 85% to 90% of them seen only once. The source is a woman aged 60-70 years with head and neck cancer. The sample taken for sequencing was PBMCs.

CDR3 in DNA: TGCGCCAGCAGCTTGGCCCCAACAGGGGGGGATGAAAAACTGTTTTTT. As protein: CASSLAPTGGDEKLFF. This chain links TRBV5-1 with TRBJ1-4; 8 bases are shared with TRBD1. Germline V gene lookup returns CDR1 SGHRS and CDR2 YFSETQ. The CDR3 extends over 16 amino acids. V shed 0 bases, J shed 6 bases, and the junction held 7 bases outside the gene matches.